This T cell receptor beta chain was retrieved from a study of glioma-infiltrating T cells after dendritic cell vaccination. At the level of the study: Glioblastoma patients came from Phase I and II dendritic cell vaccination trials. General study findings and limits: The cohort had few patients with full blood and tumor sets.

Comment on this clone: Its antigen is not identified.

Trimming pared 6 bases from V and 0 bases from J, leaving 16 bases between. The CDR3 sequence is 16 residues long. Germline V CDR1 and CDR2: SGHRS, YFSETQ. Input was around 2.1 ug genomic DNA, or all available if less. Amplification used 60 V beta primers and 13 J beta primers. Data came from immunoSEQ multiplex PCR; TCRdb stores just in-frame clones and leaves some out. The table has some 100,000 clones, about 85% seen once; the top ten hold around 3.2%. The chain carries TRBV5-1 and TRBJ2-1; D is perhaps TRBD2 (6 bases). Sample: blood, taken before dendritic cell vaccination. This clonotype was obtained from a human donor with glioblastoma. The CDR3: CASNLRDFSSYNEQFF. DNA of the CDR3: TGCGCCAGCAATTTAAGGGACTTCAGCTCCTACAATGAGCAGTTCTTC.